The count of the clone carrying this T cell receptor (beta chain) is one. What it binds is not known. The sample originates from a study of Ad26.COV2.S vaccination and SARS-CoV-2 variants. Study-level background: Dosing was one shot or two shots 56 days apart. Study findings and constraints: Reported post-vaccination CD8+ and CD4+ T cell responses to spike showed substantial breadth. Greater spike-specific TCR breadth was seen in vaccine recipients than in placebo recipients.

The data were produced by immunoSEQ multiplex PCR, yet TCRdb's version contains in-frame clones alone and is incomplete. The sample lists some 480,000 clones, approximately 88% occurring once. Trimming shortened V by 2 bases and J by 4 bases, and 7 bases separated the two germline ends. CDR1 and CDR2 from the germline V gene are SGHTA and FQGNSA. This CDR3 has 13 amino acids. The sample's treatment: approximately 18 received Ad26.COV2.S at low or high dose, single or two shots; several received placebo; per-sample allocation not given. It was on day 63 after the first vaccine or placebo injection that samples were taken. The individual, an adult aged 18-55 years, was a donor in Boston.

This receptor was identified in a person between 18 and 65 years old who received the Ad26.COV2.S COVID-19 vaccine or a placebo. The sample in question was peripheral blood, obtained in a trial of Ad26.COV2.S vaccine versus placebo. The chain carries TRBV7-2 and TRBJ2-3; D call uncertain. The CDR3 loop is CASSLIGSDTQYF. The CDR3 DNA reads TGTGCCAGCAGCTTAATTGGGTCAGATACGCAGTATTTT.